This T cell receptor (beta chain) was obtained from a study of beta chain features in type 1 diabetes (dated by TCRdb to 2016 to 2019). Some background on the complete study: Mean age, gender distribution, total cell number and subset yield did not differ between patients and healthy donors. Across all samples, about 110 million sorted cells were examined, and cell number per subset correlated strongly with RNA yield. In the study, recently diagnosed type 1 diabetes patients and matched healthy donors were compared on the TCRB repertoires of their sorted circulating CD4+ T cell subsets. Whereas all 28 donors provided naive and central memory subsets, regulatory and stem cell-like memory subsets were isolated from just 8 patients and about 8 healthy donors.

The High Capacity cDNA Reverse Transcription Kit was used to reverse transcribe all of the isolated RNA, meaning that expressed TCRB transcripts were what got sequenced. Naive, central memory and regulatory T cell samples underwent deep immunoSEQ sequencing, averaging around 3.9 million total reads per sample. Sorted cells were lysed in RLT buffer, and RNA was extracted using DNase-treated RNeasy Micro or Mini kits according to cell number. Each cell subset was processed on its own to prevent cross-contamination, while patient and healthy donor samples were processed together. Using the immunoSEQ multiplex PCR, TCRB sequences were amplified from cDNA into 87-bp fragments spanning the CDR3 region. Sequencing of the amplicons was performed on the Illumina HiSeq platform. In the authors' own workflow: PCR bias was corrected computationally using synthetic template baselines, and reads within Hamming distance 2 were collapsed, with unmergeable singletons discarded. Reads were aligned against IMGT so that V, D and J genes, CDR3 length and insertions or deletions at six rearrangement sites could be assigned. Within each subset, clonotype counts were normalized to the number of sorted cells before true diversity and Gini coefficients were calculated with the tcR R package. The overlap coefficient, calculated on TCRB nucleotide sequences, was used to measure repertoire sharing. This immuneACCESS table, as held by TCRdb, lists in-frame sequences with V and J called but not all clones. Of the missing ones, under half trace to an unresolved V gene in checked studies; the others have no known cause. V and J calls plus clone size are reproduced from that table; the DNA served to infer D and trimming. Present in this sample are about 210,000 clones, approximately 11% of which were seen just once. Clones ranked in the top ten supply 1% to 1.5% of the sample.

The paper's findings and limits, for the study overall: Type 1 diabetes patients showed a moderate but significant shortening of TCRB CDR3 length in all four CD4+ subsets. Because small numbers of individuals were included in the HLA sub-analyses, any influence of HLA type on TCRB rearrangement was left unresolved. Because cDNA was sequenced instead of genomic DNA, activated cells with high expression could be over-represented, although the groups did not differ in activation or CD3 levels. At VDJ recombination sites, patients with type 1 diabetes made fewer insertions and deleted more nucleotides, a pattern implying thymic rearrangement abnormalities. PCR might favor shorter templates, but patient and control samples were amplified and corrected together, so any skew would affect both groups equally. Naive, central memory and regulatory TCRB repertoires appeared to be more similar among patients than among healthy donors.

A single peripheral blood draw of 90 to 150 mL on average was collected from each donor into heparinised tubes. A BD FACSAria II was used to sort naive, central memory, regulatory and stem cell-like memory CD4+ T cells with a panel that included CD45RO, CCR7, CD25, CD127, CD95 and CD27. All sorted populations exceeded 95% purity. Right away, PBMCs were isolated by Lymphoprep density gradient centrifugation and were stained directly, with no culture step. To minimize batch effects, samples were stained and sorted in pairs, one healthy donor with one patient per experiment. This clone was observed a handful of times. The specificity of this receptor is unknown. No much larger clone exists at a distance of one base, and base qualities are not known. Sequencing input: central memory CD4+ T cells from blood. The sequence derives from a man younger than 35 in good health.

CDR3 region: CASSWGEGKQYF. The sequenced DNA is TGTGCCAGCAGCTGGGGAGAGGGAAAGCAGTACTTC. The chain joins TRBV9 to TRBJ2-7, and TRBD2 may be the D gene, going by 5 matching bases. From cysteine to phenylalanine, the CDR3 is 12 amino acids long. The sequence is cut down to CDR3 DNA, 36 bases in frame from base 1. Sequences SGDLS (CDR1) and YYNGEE (CDR2) are obtained from the germline V gene. V loses 4 bases of germline sequence and J loses 8 bases, and the interval between the two ends is 13 bases.